Each of the 22 T cell receptor beta chains below was sequenced from the same sample in a study of CD8 T cells in Susac syndrome. The authors reverse transcribed roughly 0.5 to 1 ug RNA with random hexamers. TCRdb reprocessed the immunoSEQ multiplex PCR reads with MiXCR, giving one entry per CDR3 protein. The sample yields some 150,000 distinct CDR3 sequences, less than 95% seen once. Sequenced: CD4+ T cells from PBMCs. These receptors came from a human donor in good health.

The gene calls are TRBV6-2 or TRBV6-3 and TRBJ1-1; D not certain. V lost 6 bases and J lost 0, with 11 bases in between. The germline gives CDR1 MNHEY, CDR2 SVGEGT. CDR3 size: 14 residues. The CDR3: CASRRRAVNTEAFF. The CDR3 DNA reads TGTGCCAGCAGACGACGGGCGGTGAACACTGAAGCTTTCTTT.

This chain connects TRBV7-2 to TRBJ2-7; D may be TRBD1 (5 bases). Germline loops: CDR1 SGHTA, CDR2 FQGNSA. With 2 bases removed from V and 0 bases from J, the gap between germline ends came to 8 bases. CDR3 length: 14 residues. In DNA, the CDR3 is TGTGCCAGCAGCTTAAGACAGAGCTCCTACGAGCAGTACTTC. Its translation: CASSLRQSSYEQYF.

The V call is TRBV5-1, the J call TRBJ1-1; D might be TRBD1 (6 bases). This CDR3 is 13 amino acids long. The V end lost 4 bases, the J end lost 5 bases, and 12 bases lay between the germline ends. CDR1 and CDR2 (germline): SGHRS, YFSETQ. As DNA, the CDR3 is TGCGCCAGCAGCAAGGGGGGGGAAACTGAAGCTTTCTTT. The encoded protein is CASSKGGETEAFF.

The J gene is TRBJ2-7, the V gene TRBV9; D gene ambiguous. The CDR3 is 11 residues long. CDR1 is SGDLS and CDR2 is YYNGEE in the germline V gene. Trimming removed 4 bases at V and 7 bases at J, with 9 bases between. The CDR3 bases are TGTGCCAGCAGCCCCCCTCGAGAGCAGTACTTC. Protein: CASSPPREQYF.

V and J are TRBV20-1 and TRBJ2-3, with 9 bases fitting TRBD2. V shed 5 bases and J 3 bases; nucleotides not matched to a gene: 3. The CDR3 is 13 residues long. CDR1 and CDR2 (germline): DFQATT, SNEGSKA (reference sequence). This CDR3 is CSARTSGTDTQYF. The CDR3 DNA reads as TGCAGTGCTCGCACTAGCGGGACAGATACGCAGTATTTT.

This chain links TRBV30 with TRBJ2-3, with 8 bases lining up with TRBD1. The J segment lost 6 bases and the V segment lost 0 bases, leaving 11 bases of the junction unmatched. There are 16 residues in the CDR3. From germline, CDR1 is GTSNPN and CDR2 SVGIG (reference sequence). The CDR3 DNA sequence: TGTGCCTGGAGTGTCTGGACAGGGTGGAGAACGGATACGCAGTATTTT. This codes for CAWSVWTGWRTDTQYF.

This chain uses TRBV5-1 with TRBJ2-5, with TRBD1 identical over 7 bases. This CDR3 has 15 residues. V lost 0 bases, J lost 6 bases, and 8 bases stayed unmatched. Germline CDR1 SGHRS, CDR2 YFSETQ. DNA of the CDR3: TGCGCCAGCAGCTTGGGACAGGGAATTTACCAGACCCAGTACTTC. Translation: CASSLGQGIYQTQYF.

The V gene is TRBV28, the J gene TRBJ1-2, with D possibly TRBD1 on 6 matching bases. Between the trimmed V and J ends, which lost 5 bases and 0 bases, there was a span of 10 bases. Germline lookup yields CDR1 MDHEN and CDR2 SYDVKM. This CDR3 region has 14 residues. CDR3 sequence reads: CASSPDSTNYGYTF. CDR3 DNA: TGTGCCAGCAGTCCGGACAGTACTAACTATGGCTACACCTTC.

The rearrangement links TRBV30 to TRBJ1-1; D gene unclear. The germline V and J ends were trimmed by 6 bases and 0 bases, with 5 bases remaining between them. Germline V gives CDR1 GTSNPN, CDR2 SVGIG (reference sequence). The CDR3 is 11 residues long. The CDR3 region is CACSMNTEAFF. The CDR3 DNA reads TGTGCCTGCTCCATGAACACTGAAGCTTTCTTT.

The rearrangement links TRBV7-9 to TRBJ1-2; D gene unclear. CDR1 and CDR2 from the germline V gene are SEHNR and FQNEAQ (reference sequence). V was cut by 1 base and J by 6 bases, with 3 bases left in between. This CDR3 region has 11 residues. The CDR3 DNA sequence: TGTGCCAGCAGCTTAGTCGATGGCTACACCTTC. Translated, it gives CASSLVDGYTF.

The table lists this clonotype with a few counts. The rearrangement uses TRBV25-1 and TRBJ1-1, with D tentatively TRBD1 (5 bases). The CDR3 spans 13 residues. Trimming shortened V by 6 bases and J by 3 bases, and 11 bases separated the two germline ends. Germline V gene sequence: CDR1 MGHDK, CDR2 SYGVNS. In DNA, the CDR3 is TGTGCCAGCAGCGGGACTATCCACACTGAAGCTTTCTTT. Translated, it gives CASSGTIHTEAFF.

The chain employs TRBV6-5 and TRBJ2-1; 13 nucleotides align to TRBD2. The J segment lost 4 bases and the V segment lost 0 bases, leaving 3 bases of the junction unmatched. This CDR3 is built from 17 residues. From germline, CDR1 is MNHEY and CDR2 SVGAGI. CDR3 DNA: TGTGCCAGCAGTTACTCCGGGACTAGCGGGGTTTACAATGAGCAGTTCTTC. It codes for CASSYSGTSGVYNEQFF.

The chain links TRBV5-1 to TRBJ2-5; either TRBD1 or TRBD2 may fit D (5 bases each). The germline V and J ends were trimmed by 4 bases and 2 bases, with 12 bases remaining between them. The CDR3 covers 14 residues. Germline lookup yields CDR1 SGHRS and CDR2 YFSETQ. The CDR3 protein is CASSPGTIQETQYF. The CDR3 DNA follows: TGCGCCAGCAGCCCCGGGACGATTCAAGAGACCCAGTACTTC.

The chain links TRBV20-1 to TRBJ2-1; D remains unclear. Looked up from germline, CDR1 is DFQATT and CDR2 is SNEGSKA (reference sequence). V was shortened by 0 bases and J by 4 bases, with 22 bases between the two germline ends. The CDR3 is 18 residues long. The CDR3 sequence: CSARDPGSGGKSYNEQFF. CDR3 DNA sequence: TGCAGTGCTAGAGACCCCGGTTCAGGCGGAAAGAGTTACAATGAGCAGTTCTTC.

This clonotype was detected only a few times. The chain recombines TRBV5-4 with TRBJ2-5, with unresolved D. Germline V gene lookup returns CDR1 SGHNT and CDR2 YYREEE (reference sequence). Trimming left V 0 bases short and J 2 bases short, with 5 bases between. CDR3 length: 13 amino acids. CDR3 sequence: CASSLDLQETQYF. The CDR3 nucleotides read TGTGCCAGCAGCTTGGACCTACAAGAGACCCAGTACTTC.

The chain uses TRBV5-5 and TRBJ1-2, with unresolved D. V lost 0 bases, J lost 2 bases, and 8 bases lay in between. The germline V gene encodes CDR1 SGHKS and CDR2 YYEKEE (reference sequence). This CDR3 is 14 amino acids long. CDR3: CASSLAAENYGYTF. The CDR3 DNA sequence: TGTGCCAGCAGCTTGGCGGCGGAAAACTATGGCTACACCTTC.

The chain employs TRBV29-1 and TRBJ2-5, with a tentative D call TRBD1 (5 bases). There are 12 residues in the CDR3. V was pared by 6 bases and J by 4 bases, with 12 bases between. Germline V gene lookup returns CDR1 SQVTM and CDR2 ANQGSEA. CDR3 sequence: CSVGHSGETQYF. CDR3 bases: TGCAGCGTCGGACACTCAGGAGAGACCCAGTACTTC.

This clonotype was seen a handful of times. The J gene is TRBJ1-5, the V gene TRBV2; D is ambiguous. Trimming pared 1 base from V and 6 bases from J, leaving 10 bases between. The germline CDR1 and CDR2 sequences are SNHLY and FYNNEI. The CDR3 covers 14 residues. CDR3 sequence: CASSEVSHGQPQHF. The CDR3 bases are TGTGCCAGCAGTGAAGTCTCCCATGGTCAGCCCCAGCATTTT.

This chain uses TRBV4-2 with TRBJ2-7; the D gene is possibly TRBD2 (6 bases). The V and J ends lost 0 bases and 3 bases respectively, with 12 bases between them. Germline CDR1 and CDR2: LGHNA and YNFKEQ. The CDR3 is made up of 15 amino acids. DNA for the CDR3: TGTGCCAGCAGCCAAGAGATTGGGGGGTACTACGAGCAGTACTTC. The encoded protein is CASSQEIGGYYEQYF.

The genes are TRBV5-1 and TRBJ2-4; 7 bases match TRBD1. After removal of 4 bases from V and 4 bases from J, the junction contained 5 bases not matched to a gene. The CDR3 loop spans 14 amino acids. CDR1 SGHRS and CDR2 YFSETQ come from the germline V gene. Here the CDR3 reads CASSTRDRKNIQYF. CDR3 sequence (DNA): TGCGCCAGCAGCACCCGGGACAGAAAAAACATTCAGTACTTC.

V usage is TRBV7-9 and J usage is TRBJ1-4; 8 positions match TRBD1. V was clipped by 5 bases and J by 6 bases; unmatched bases: 20. Germline CDR1 reads SEHNR; CDR2 reads FQNEAQ (reference sequence). The CDR3 spans 19 residues. CDR3 bases: TGTGCCAGCAGCCGCGTGAGAAAAACCGACAGGGGCGACCATGAAAAACTGTTTTTT. Residues: CASSRVRKTDRGDHEKLFF.

The chain uses TRBV9 and TRBJ2-2; TRBD1 matches 9 bases. CDR1 is SGDLS, CDR2 YYNGEE, per germline. This CDR3 contains 15 residues. V lost 4 bases to trimming and J lost 6 bases; unmatched junction nucleotides: 7. The CDR3 DNA is TGTGCCAGCAGCATCCGGGACAGGGATTCCGGGGAGCTGTTTTTT. Protein product: CASSIRDRDSGELFF.